This entry lists 8 T cell receptor beta chains sequenced from one sample in a study of cytomegalovirus exposure and HLA in healthy donors. Primers for the PCR totalled 60 Vbeta and 13 Jbeta. Assay: immunoSEQ multiplex PCR; the TCRdb copy retains only in-frame clones and omits some. The sample has over 85,000 clones; approximately 80% are singletons. The sample comprised PBMCs. These receptor sequences come from a man younger than 40 in good health and CMV-seropositive.

This rearrangement joins TRBV12-5 to TRBJ2-7; 8 bases align to TRBD1. From germline, CDR1 is LGHNT and CDR2 FRNRAP. This CDR3 contains 16 residues. V was pared by 4 bases and J by 4 bases, with 12 bases of the junction left unmatched. CDR3 in amino acids: CASGSSTGGKTYEQYF. CDR3 DNA sequence: TGTGCTAGTGGTTCTTCCACAGGGGGTAAGACTTACGAGCAGTACTTC.

V gene TRBV10-1 combines with J gene TRBJ2-3, with a possible D match to TRBD2 (5 bases). The CDR3 loop spans 16 amino acids. Trimming removed 1 base at V and 0 bases at J, with 11 bases between. Germline assignment: CDR1 WNHNN and CDR2 SYGVQD (reference sequence). The DNA of the CDR3 is TGCGCCAGCAGTGAGTTACCAGCGGAGAGCACAGATACGCAGTATTTT. It is translated as CASSELPAESTDTQYF.

The gene calls are TRBV19 and TRBJ2-1, with 11 bases lining up with TRBD1. CDR1 LNHDA and CDR2 SQIVND come from the germline V gene (reference sequence). J gave up 2 bases and V 0 bases, and 3 bases lay outside the gene matches. The CDR3 extends over 17 amino acids. The CDR3 region is CASSIEAGQGAYNEQFF. DNA of the CDR3: TGTGCCAGTAGTATAGAAGCGGGACAGGGGGCCTACAATGAGCAGTTCTTC.

Only a few counts were recorded for this clone. The V call is TRBV9, the J call TRBJ2-2; D is possibly TRBD1 (6 bases). The ends were cut back, 0 bases at V and 6 bases at J, with 15 bases in the middle. Looked up from germline, CDR1 is SGDLS and CDR2 is YYNGEE. The CDR3 has 16 amino acids. For the CDR3, the DNA is TGTGCCAGCAGCGTAGGAGGGGGAACGCGGTCCGGGGAGCTGTTTTTT. Protein sequence: CASSVGGGTRSGELFF.

This chain links TRBV12-5 with TRBJ1-1, with 7 positions matching TRBD1. The CDR3 loop spans 17 amino acids. J was trimmed by 4 bases and V by 4 bases; bases with no gene match: 15. CDR1 is LGHNT and CDR2 is FRNRAP in the germline V gene. CDR3 coding DNA: TGTGCTAGTGGTTCAATAGGGGGCGGCGGATTCTTCACTGAAGCTTTCTTT. Residues: CASGSIGGGGFFTEAFF. The full variable domain, its missing parts supplied by reference TRBV12-5 and TRBJ1-1, is DARVTQTPRHKVTEMGQEVTMRCQPILGHNTVFWYRQTMMQGLELLAYFRNRAPLDDSGMPKDRFSAEMPDATLATLKIQPSEPRDSAVYFCASGSIGGGGFFTEAFFGQGTRLTVV.

The J gene is TRBJ1-2, the V gene TRBV10-3; D not certain. The CDR3 length is 11 residues. Trimming cost V 10 bases and J 8 bases, with 14 bases left between them. Germline V gene sequence: CDR1 ENHRY, CDR2 SYGVKD. The CDR3 sequence is CATYATSGYTF. In nucleotides, the CDR3 is TGTGCCACCTACGCGACAAGCGGCTACACCTTC.

The chain couples TRBV27 to TRBJ1-1, with a tentative D call TRBD1 (6 bases). The germline V and J ends were trimmed by 8 bases and 1 base, with 17 bases remaining between them. This CDR3 spans 15 amino acids. Germline V gives CDR1 MNHEY, CDR2 SMNVEV (reference sequence). CDR3 residues: CASFYSGQSNTEAFF. The CDR3 region has the DNA TGTGCCAGCTTCTACTCTGGACAGTCGAACACTGAAGCTTTCTTT.

The chain couples TRBV27 to TRBJ2-5, with TRBD2 matching 7 bases. V gave up 3 bases and J gave up 4 bases; unmatched junction bases: 5. CDR1 MNHEY and CDR2 SMNVEV come from the germline V gene (reference sequence). The CDR3 has 14 residues. The DNA of the CDR3 is TGTGCCAGCAGTTTTGGCGGGGGAGGAGAGACCCAGTACTTC. This sequence encodes CASSFGGGGETQYF.